This T cell receptor beta chain was sequenced for a study of CD8 T cells in Susac syndrome. Whole-study context: At the time of blood draw, patients with Susac syndrome were therapy-naive, receiving corticosteroids, or receiving intravenous immunoglobulin alone. Notes on the study in general: The TCR sequencing and HLA analysis in the study involved a relatively small number of individuals, as the study acknowledged.

Sequencing of TCR beta covered CD8+ and CD4+ T cells obtained from blood. Comments on this clonotype: Its antigen is currently unknown.

CDR1 and CDR2 (germline): LGHDT, YNNKEL (reference sequence). This CDR3 is 17 amino acids long. V lost 1 base and J lost 6, with 21 bases in between. RNA, at roughly 0.5 to 1 ug, was reverse transcribed with random hexamers. By means of immunoSEQ multiplex PCR, TCR beta CDR3 spanning 54 Vbeta and 13 Jbeta underwent amplification. One entry per CDR3 protein results from TCRdb running MiXCR on the immunoSEQ multiplex PCR reads. The table has about 150,000 distinct CDR3 sequences, approximately 95% seen once. The TCR originated in a human donor with Susac syndrome. The gene calls are TRBV3-1 and TRBJ1-2; D uncertain. Input material: CD4+ T cells from PBMCs. In DNA form, the CDR3 reads TGTGCCAGCAGCCAAGGCAGCAGCTTTTTCTTCGCTCATGGCTACACCTTC. This gives the protein CASSQGSSFFFAHGYTF. Filled out from reference TRBV3-1 and TRBJ1-2, the complete variable domain reads DTAVSQTPKYLVTQMGNDKSIKCEQNLGHDTMYWYKQDSKKFLKIMFSYNNKELIINETVPNRFSPKSPDKAHLNLHINSLELGDSAVYFCASSQGSSFFFAHGYTFGSGTRLTVV.